This T cell receptor beta chain derives from a study of blood T cell repertoires in COVID-19. Using immunoSEQ multiplex PCR, the repertoire was profiled, and TCRdb retains in-frame clones only, with some absent. The profile shows about 200,000 clones, around three quarters of them singletons. The length of the CDR3 is 17 residues. Germline values: CDR1 MNHNY, CDR2 SVGAGI (reference sequence). Trimming removed 5 bases from V and 8 bases from J; junction bases left unmatched: 17. The TCR was taken from a woman between 70 and 85 years old with acute or convalescent COVID-19. V is TRBV6-6 and J is TRBJ2-1; 8 bases are a match to TRBD1. The sequencing input was peripheral blood. CDR3 nucleotide sequence: TGTGCCAGCAGTCCACCCTCCTCAGGACAGGGTATCTATGAGCAGTTCTTC. Translated: CASSPPSSGQGIYEQFF.